This TCR beta chain was sequenced in a study of long-term antiretroviral therapy in people with HIV. The authors ran the immunoSEQ assay, v3.0, at survey level. Libraries were prepared by immunoSEQ multiplex PCR; TCRdb keeps only in-frame clonotypes and omits some of them. The sample shows about 18,000 clones, 80% to 90% of them seen only once. There are 16 residues in the CDR3. V was pared by 0 bases and J by 2 bases, with 3 bases of the junction left unmatched. CDR1 is ENHRY and CDR2 is SYGVKD in the germline V gene. The sequenced sample was unsorted PBMCs, obtained 0.6 years after starting antiretroviral therapy. V gene TRBV10-3 combines with J gene TRBJ2-1; 8 bases line up with TRBD2. This sequence originates from a woman between 18 and 30 years old with HIV. CDR3 loop: CAISESQAGAYNEQFF. In DNA form, the CDR3 reads TGTGCCATCAGTGAGTCTCAAGCGGGGGCCTACAATGAGCAGTTCTTC.